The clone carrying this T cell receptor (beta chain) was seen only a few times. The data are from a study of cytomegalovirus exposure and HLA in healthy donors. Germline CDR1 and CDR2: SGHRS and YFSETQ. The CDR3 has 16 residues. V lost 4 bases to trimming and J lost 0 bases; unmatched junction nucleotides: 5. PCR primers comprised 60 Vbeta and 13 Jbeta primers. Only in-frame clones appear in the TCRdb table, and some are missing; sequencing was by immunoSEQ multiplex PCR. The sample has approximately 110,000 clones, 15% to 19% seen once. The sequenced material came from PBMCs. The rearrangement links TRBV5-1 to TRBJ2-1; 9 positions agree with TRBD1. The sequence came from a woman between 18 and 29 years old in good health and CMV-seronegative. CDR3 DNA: TGCGCCAGCAGCCCCGACAGGGGGAGCTCCTACAATGAGCAGTTCTTC. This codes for CASSPDRGSSYNEQFF.